The 7 T cell receptor beta chains given below trace back to one sample, sequenced in a study of shared clonotypes between healthy human individuals. Data came from immunoSEQ multiplex PCR; TCRdb stores just in-frame clones and leaves some out. The table includes 550,000 to 750,000 clones, nearly 97% detected once. Terminally differentiated effector memory CD45RA+ cells were excluded by CCR7 positive selection of CD45RO-negative cells. The sample consisted of naive CD8+ T cells sorted from blood. All receptors come from a woman in her thirties in good health.

The chain carries TRBV19 and TRBJ2-7; D is possibly TRBD2 (5 bases). The germline V gene has CDR1 LNHDA and CDR2 SQIVND (reference sequence). The CDR3 covers 16 residues. Trimming removed 3 bases from V and 0 bases from J, with 15 bases in between. Written as DNA, the CDR3 is TGTGCCAGTAGTATTAAGAGGGCCGGGGACTCCTACGAGCAGTACTTC. This gives the protein CASSIKRAGDSYEQYF.

In nucleotides, the CDR3 is TGTGCCAGCAGTTTATTTTCGCGGGACAGGGTAGGAACACATACCTACGAGCAGTACTTC. It encodes CASSLFSRDRVGTHTYEQYF. V and J are TRBV28 and TRBJ2-7; 9 bases line up with TRBD1. The CDR3 consists of 20 residues. The V gene end was trimmed by 1 base and the J gene end by 2 bases; junction bases not matched to a gene: 18. The germline V gene has CDR1 MDHEN and CDR2 SYDVKM.

The chain carries TRBV28 and TRBJ2-7, with TRBD2 matching over 11 bases. Per the germline V gene, CDR1 is MDHEN and CDR2 is SYDVKM. Trimming took 1 base from V and 7 from J; bases not matched to a gene: 6. The length of the CDR3 is 15 residues. The CDR3 region is CASSLSLAGGREQYF. The CDR3 bases are TGTGCCAGCAGTTTATCCCTAGCGGGAGGTCGGGAGCAGTACTTC.

The CDR3 sequence: CASSPTTRKSNTGELFF. For the CDR3, the DNA is TGTGCCAGCAGCCCCACAACCCGGAAATCTAACACCGGGGAGCTGTTTTTT. The chain has TRBV11-2 and TRBJ2-2; D gene ambiguous. The CDR3 is 17 amino acids. V gave up 5 bases and J gave up 2 bases, with 18 bases separating them. Looked up from germline, CDR1 is SGHAT and CDR2 is FQNNGV.

The V gene is TRBV5-1, the J gene TRBJ1-4; no firm D call. Trimming stripped 4 bases from V and 8 bases from J, with 15 bases between. In germline, CDR1 is SGHRS, CDR2 YFSETQ. CDR3 size: 14 residues. The CDR3 region is CASSLDGDQEKLFF. The CDR3 nucleotides read TGCGCCAGCAGCCTCGACGGAGACCAGGAAAAACTGTTTTTT.

The chain is built from TRBV4-1 and TRBJ1-1; no clear D. Germline values: CDR1 MGHRA, CDR2 YSYEKL. Trimming removed 0 bases at V and 0 bases at J, with 8 bases between. The CDR3 spans 15 residues. As DNA, the CDR3 is TGCGCCAGCAGCCAAGAGTATAGCGTGAACACTGAAGCTTTCTTT. Its translation is CASSQEYSVNTEAFF.

This rearrangement joins TRBV28 to TRBJ2-1, with D perhaps being TRBD1 or TRBD2 (6 bases each). The CDR3 contains 12 residues. V was pared by 6 bases and J by 9 bases, with 12 bases between. Germline lookup yields CDR1 MDHEN and CDR2 SYDVKM. The CDR3 DNA reads as TGTGCCAGCAGGGAGGGGGGCCGTGAGCAGTTCTTC. Encoded protein: CASREGGREQFF.